Below are 6 T cell receptor beta chains sequenced from a single sample in a study of shared clonotypes between healthy human individuals. Profiled with immunoSEQ multiplex PCR; TCRdb holds only in-frame clones, not every one. Altogether about half a million clones are present, 60% to 80% being singletons, with the ten largest covering 12%. The sequenced sample was PBMCs. Receptor source: a woman aged 40 to 49 in good health. Some clones in this sample may be carry-over from other donors' samples.

This clone was seen only a few times. One end of the junction fails to match germline, which may point to a read error. The chain combines TRBV7-9 with TRBJ2-7, with D perhaps matching TRBD1 (5 bases). Germline CDR1 SEHNR, CDR2 FQNEAQ (reference sequence). The CDR3 covers 12 residues. CDR3 sequence: CASSSDESTGKF. The CDR3 coding sequence is TGTGCCAGCAGCTCCGACGAAAGCACAGGAAAGTTC.

The CDR3 here is CASGGASPYEQYF. In DNA form, the CDR3 reads TGTGCCAGTGGTGGCGCGTCCCCCTACGAGCAGTACTTC. This chain connects TRBV28 to TRBJ2-7, with D unclear. The germline CDR1 and CDR2 sequences are MDHEN and SYDVKM. This CDR3 has 13 residues. V lost 9 bases and J 2 bases, leaving 14 bases between the germline ends.

The chain carries TRBV19 and TRBJ1-5, with D tentatively TRBD1 (5 bases). Germline lookup yields CDR1 LNHDA and CDR2 SQIVND (reference sequence). Trimming pared 7 bases from V and 3 bases from J, leaving 10 bases between. The length of the CDR3 is 13 residues. The CDR3 region is CASTGTHNQPQHF. The CDR3, as DNA: TGTGCCAGTACCGGGACCCACAATCAGCCCCAGCATTTT.

The V gene is TRBV19, the J gene TRBJ1-5, with D hard to call. This CDR3 contains 13 residues. V lost 2 bases and J 5 bases, leaving 7 bases between the germline ends. CDR1 is LNHDA, CDR2 SQIVND, per germline (reference sequence). The CDR3 protein is CASSITWDQPQHF. The CDR3 bases are TGTGCCAGTAGTATAACTTGGGATCAGCCCCAGCATTTT.

Turning to this clone: The same CDR3 arises from other DNA sequences in this sample as well. V is TRBV19 and J is TRBJ1-5; D is unresolved. Trimming removed 5 bases at V and 0 bases at J, with 2 bases between. Germline loops: CDR1 LNHDA, CDR2 SQIVND (reference sequence). This CDR3 comprises 12 residues. CDR3 sequence: CASSGSNQPQHF. The CDR3 DNA follows: TGTGCCAGTAGTGGTAGCAATCAGCCCCAGCATTTT.

The V gene is TRBV7-9, the J gene TRBJ1-2; weak D call: TRBD1 (5 bases). The CDR3 totals 13 residues. CDR1 is SEHNR and CDR2 is FQNEAQ in the germline V gene (reference sequence). Trimming stripped 5 bases from V and 4 bases from J, with 11 bases between. The CDR3 loop is CASSEGPFYGYTF. The CDR3, as DNA: TGTGCCAGCAGCGAGGGACCTTTCTATGGCTACACCTTC.